Below are 32 T cell receptor beta chains sequenced from a single sample in a study of blood T cell repertoires in COVID-19. Assay used: immunoSEQ multiplex PCR; TCRdb lists only in-frame clones, some missing. This table has 300,000 to 350,000 clones, over 70% appearing once. The sequenced material came from peripheral blood. The source of these receptors is a woman aged 45 to 65 with COVID-19, enrolled during active disease.

This clone has a single count. The chain employs TRBV4-2 and TRBJ2-2; TRBD2 matches 11 bases. CDR1 LGHNA and CDR2 YNFKEQ come from the germline V gene. Unmatched junction bases numbered 9, after V lost 4 bases and J lost 2 bases. The CDR3 is 18 residues long. The CDR3: CASSPTGLAGINTGELFF. CDR3 sequence (DNA): TGTGCCAGCAGCCCCACCGGACTAGCGGGCATAAACACCGGGGAGCTGTTTTTT.

The V call is TRBV19, the J call TRBJ1-5; perhaps TRBD1 as D (5 bases). Germline V gene sequence: CDR1 LNHDA, CDR2 SQIVND (reference sequence). V was trimmed by 6 bases and J by 3 bases, leaving 12 bases between them. CDR3 length equals 14 residues. CDR3 protein: CASSPMDTNQPQHF. CDR3 nucleotide sequence: TGTGCCAGTAGCCCGATGGACACCAATCAGCCCCAGCATTTT. The variable domain in full, completed from reference TRBV19 and TRBJ1-5, reads DGGITQSPKYLFRKEGQNVTLSCEQNLNHDAMYWYRQDPGQGLRLIYYSQIVNDFQKGDIAEGYSVSREKKESFPLTVTSAQKNPTAFYLCASSPMDTNQPQHFGDGTRLSIL.

The chain uses TRBV3-1 (or the pseudogene TRBV3-2) and TRBJ1-2; no definite D call. The V and J ends lost 2 bases and 4 bases respectively, with 5 bases between them. CDR3 length: 12 amino acids. The germline V gene encodes CDR1 LGHDT and CDR2 YNNKEL (reference sequence). CDR3 sequence (DNA): TGTGCCAGCAGCCAATCCAGCTATGGCTACACCTTC. Translation gives CASSQSSYGYTF.

J is TRBJ1-1 and V is TRBV11-2, with D possibly being TRBD1 (5 bases). CDR3 size: 14 residues. Germline values: CDR1 SGHAT, CDR2 FQNNGV. Between the trimmed V and J ends, which lost 2 bases and 5 bases, there was a span of 12 bases. The CDR3 DNA reads TGTGCCAGCAGCTTATGGGGGGGAGGGACTGAAGCTTTCTTT. Its protein product is CASSLWGGGTEAFF.

The chain combines TRBV6-1 with TRBJ1-2, with 7 bases identical to TRBD1. This CDR3 has 14 residues. CDR1 MNHNS and CDR2 SASEGT come from the germline V gene. Trimming at V came to 2 bases and at J to 8 bases, leaving 8 bases not matched to a gene. The CDR3 loop is CASSEQGEIGGYTF. CDR3 in DNA: TGTGCCAGCAGTGAACAGGGGGAAATTGGAGGCTACACCTTC.

The chain is built from TRBV7-9 and TRBJ1-2, with D hard to call. V was cut by 1 base and J by 5 bases, with 8 bases left in between. The CDR3 length is 13 residues. CDR1 is SEHNR, CDR2 FQNEAQ, per germline (reference sequence). The CDR3 coding sequence is TGTGCCAGCAGCTTAGGGACTATTTATGGCTACACCTTC. As protein: CASSLGTIYGYTF.

The chain links TRBV11-3 to TRBJ2-4; 10 nucleotides line up with TRBD1. J was trimmed by 4 bases and V by 5 bases; bases with no gene match: 5. Germline CDR1 is SGHNT and CDR2 is YENEEA. This CDR3 has 15 amino acids. In DNA, the CDR3 is TGTGCCAGCAGCCCGGGACAGGGGCTGAAAAACATTCAGTACTTC. This codes for CASSPGQGLKNIQYF.

The table lists this clone with a few counts. The chain combines TRBV6-5 with TRBJ1-1, with D possibly being TRBD1 (6 bases). The CDR3 consists of 13 residues. The V and J ends lost 3 bases and 10 bases respectively, with 15 bases between them. From germline, CDR1 is MNHEY and CDR2 SVGAGI. CDR3 sequence: CASSYATGTRAFF. Written as DNA, the CDR3 is TGTGCCAGCAGTTATGCGACAGGTACGCGAGCTTTCTTT.

This clone is a singleton in its sample. The chain has TRBV5-1 and TRBJ2-3; 9 bases line up with TRBD2. V lost 0 bases to trimming and J lost 5 bases; unmatched junction nucleotides: 7. This CDR3 is built from 16 residues. Germline CDR1 reads SGHRS; CDR2 reads YFSETQ. CDR3 in amino acids: CASSLDAGGAGDTQYF. CDR3 in DNA: TGCGCCAGCAGCTTGGATGCGGGAGGGGCAGGAGATACGCAGTATTTT.

The chain carries TRBV2 and TRBJ2-1; 10 bases are shared with TRBD1. CDR1 is SNHLY, CDR2 FYNNEI, per germline. There are 14 residues in the CDR3. J gave up 8 bases and V 10 bases, and 11 bases lay outside the gene matches. The CDR3 sequence: CANNRDRGGHEQFF. The CDR3 nucleotides read TGTGCCAACAACCGGGACAGGGGAGGCCATGAGCAGTTCTTC. Full variable domain (missing parts from reference TRBV2 and TRBJ2-1): EPEVTQTPSHQVTQMGQEVILRCVPISNHLYFYWYRQILGQKVEFLVSFYNNEISEKSEIFDDQFSVERPDGSNFTLKIRSTKLEDSAMYFCANNRDRGGHEQFFGPGTRLTVL.

In its sample, this clone was seen a few times. This chain connects TRBV11-1 to TRBJ1-1; D may be TRBD1 (5 bases). The CDR3 contains 15 residues. Germline lookup yields CDR1 SGHAT and CDR2 FQDESV (reference sequence). The V gene lost 3 bases and the J gene lost 2 bases, with 13 bases spanning the gap. In nucleotides, the CDR3 is TGTGCCAGCAGCTTCGATTCAGGGTATAACACTGAAGCTTTCTTT. Translating it yields CASSFDSGYNTEAFF. The variable domain in full, completed from reference TRBV11-1 and TRBJ1-1, reads EAEVAQSPRYKITEKSQAVAFWCDPISGHATLYWYRQILGQGPELLVQFQDESVVDDSQLPKDRFSAERLKGVDSTLKIQPAELGDSAMYLCASSFDSGYNTEAFFGQGTRLTVV.

This clone came up a few times. The V and J genes are TRBV4-1 and TRBJ2-7; D gene unclear. The CDR3 is 15 amino acids. The V end lost 0 bases, the J end lost 5 bases, and 14 bases lay between the germline ends. In germline, CDR1 is MGHRA, CDR2 YSYEKL. DNA for the CDR3: TGCGCCAGCAGCCAAGAAATTGGGCTGCGAGACGAGCAGTACTTC. The encoded protein is CASSQEIGLRDEQYF.

This chain uses TRBV19 with TRBJ2-7; D possibly corresponds to TRBD2 (7 bases). The CDR3 length is 13 residues. CDR1 is LNHDA and CDR2 is SQIVND in the germline V gene (reference sequence). The V end lost 5 bases, the J end lost 5 bases, and 13 bases lay between the germline ends. Here the CDR3 DNA reads TGTGCCAGTAGTGCCAGGGGAGGGAACGAGCAGTACTTC. This translates into CASSARGGNEQYF.

The V and J genes are TRBV11-3 and TRBJ2-1; D is perhaps TRBD2 (6 bases). Trimming pared 4 bases from V and 9 bases from J, leaving 25 bases between. The CDR3 totals 17 residues. Germline CDR1 reads SGHNT; CDR2 reads YENEEA. CDR3 sequence: CASSSILSLGGRSEQFF. The CDR3 DNA follows: TGTGCCAGCAGCTCCATCCTTAGCCTCGGGGGTAGGAGTGAGCAGTTCTTC.

The V gene is TRBV27, the J gene TRBJ1-2; possibly TRBD1 for D (5 bases). Per germline, CDR1 MNHEY and CDR2 SMNVEV (reference sequence). The V end was cut by 3 bases, the J end by 6 bases, with 17 bases between. The CDR3 is made up of 15 amino acids. The CDR3 DNA sequence: TGTGCCAGCAGTTTGGGGAGGGGCGCTTTGCATGGCTACACCTTC. Its translation: CASSLGRGALHGYTF.

The V and J genes are TRBV4-1 and TRBJ2-7; possible D gene TRBD1, 5 bases. This CDR3 contains 15 residues. Trimming shortened V by 4 bases and J by 0 bases, and 13 bases separated the two germline ends. Germline V CDR1 and CDR2: MGHRA, YSYEKL. CDR3 sequence (DNA): TGCGCCAGCAGCCGGCTGGACACGAGCTCCTACGAGCAGTACTTC. Translation gives CASSRLDTSSYEQYF.

The chain links TRBV13 to TRBJ1-1; D uncertain. Trimming shortened V by 5 bases and J by 5 bases, and 15 bases separated the two germline ends. The CDR3 covers 14 residues. Germline V gives CDR1 PRHDT, CDR2 FYEKMQ (reference sequence). The CDR3 reads CASSPTGSLTEAFF. CDR3 bases: TGTGCCAGCAGCCCCACCGGGTCGTTGACTGAAGCTTTCTTT. Using reference TRBV13 and TRBJ1-1 for the parts outside the CDR3, the full variable domain is AAGVIQSPRHLIKEKRETATLKCYPIPRHDTVYWYQQGPGQDPQFLISFYEKMQSDKGSIPDRFSAQQFSDYHSELNMSSLELGDSALYFCASSPTGSLTEAFFGQGTRLTVV.

CDR3 bases: TGTGCCAGCAGCTTAGGTCGAACGGGTGGAAACACCATATATTTT. It encodes CASSLGRTGGNTIYF. The rearrangement uses TRBV7-8 and TRBJ1-3; no firm D call. The CDR3 is 15 amino acids. Per the germline V gene, CDR1 is SGHVS and CDR2 is FQNEAQ. Trimming removed 1 base at V and 3 bases at J, with 10 bases between. Full variable domain (rest looked up from reference TRBV7-8 and TRBJ1-3): GAGVSQSPRYKVAKRGQDVALRCDPISGHVSLFWYQQALGQGPEFLTYFQNEAQLDKSGLPSDRFFAERPEGSVSTLKIQRTQQEDSAVYLCASSLGRTGGNTIYFGEGSWLTVV.

The chain is built from TRBV19 and TRBJ1-4, with 8 bases identical to TRBD1. The germline V gene has CDR1 LNHDA and CDR2 SQIVND (reference sequence). V lost 10 bases and J lost 0; bases outside the gene matches: 7. CDR3 length: 15 residues. The CDR3: CATSTGDATNEKLFF. The CDR3 DNA follows: TGTGCCACCTCGACAGGGGATGCAACTAATGAAAAACTGTTTTTT.

This clone was counted a single time. The V call is TRBV7-9, the J call TRBJ2-7; 7 bases line up with TRBD1. The CDR3 extends over 15 amino acids. Germline V gene lookup returns CDR1 SEHNR and CDR2 FQNEAQ (reference sequence). Trimming removed 2 bases from V and 7 bases from J; junction bases left unmatched: 11. CDR3 protein: CASSLMGQTSGEQYF. For the CDR3, the DNA is TGTGCCAGCAGCTTAATGGGACAGACTTCTGGGGAGCAGTACTTC.

This clone has just one count. This chain connects TRBV2 to TRBJ1-6; tentative D call: TRBD1 (5 bases). V lost 8 bases, J lost 9 bases, and 14 bases lay in between. The germline V gene has CDR1 SNHLY and CDR2 FYNNEI. CDR3 size: 13 residues. CDR3: CASARDWSSPLHF. CDR3 nucleotide sequence: TGTGCCAGCGCCCGGGACTGGAGTTCACCCCTCCACTTT.

This clone appeared a single time. The J gene is TRBJ2-3, the V gene TRBV14; TRBD2 is a possible D gene (5 bases). This CDR3 contains 16 residues. The ends were cut back, 2 bases at V and 0 bases at J, with 12 bases in the middle. CDR1 is SGHDN and CDR2 is FVKESK in the germline V gene. This CDR3 reads CASSQHPGDSTDTQYF. As DNA, the CDR3 is TGTGCCAGCAGCCAACACCCCGGGGATAGCACAGATACGCAGTATTTT.

The chain combines TRBV10-2 with TRBJ2-5; D gene unclear. The CDR3 loop spans 12 amino acids. V was shortened by 0 bases and J by 5 bases, with 4 bases between the two germline ends. Germline V gene sequence: CDR1 WSHSY, CDR2 SAAADI. The CDR3 bases are TGCGCCAGCAGTGAGTCTCGGGAGACCCAGTACTTC. Protein sequence: CASSESRETQYF.

The chain recombines TRBV5-1 with TRBJ1-1; D is undetermined. Trimming shortened V by 2 bases and J by 5 bases, and 13 bases separated the two germline ends. The CDR3 length is 14 residues. CDR1 and CDR2 from the germline V gene are SGHRS and YFSETQ. CDR3: CASSFEGGGTEAFF. CDR3 bases: TGCGCCAGCAGCTTTGAAGGCGGCGGGACTGAAGCTTTCTTT.

The CDR3 DNA follows: TGTGCCAGCAGTGACAGGGGGTACTATAATTCACCCCTCCACTTT. It yields the protein CASSDRGYYNSPLHF. J is TRBJ1-6 and V is TRBV6-1; 7 positions agree with TRBD1. The CDR3 runs to 15 residues. Germline loops: CDR1 MNHNS, CDR2 SASEGT. V shed 3 bases and J 3 bases; nucleotides not matched to a gene: 2.

The gene calls are TRBV19 and TRBJ2-1; D might be TRBD1 (5 bases). The germline CDR1 and CDR2 sequences are LNHDA and SQIVND (reference sequence). Trimming left V 2 bases short and J 10 bases short, with 15 bases between. There are 14 residues in the CDR3. As DNA, the CDR3 is TGTGCCAGTAGTATACAGGGAAAATTGAGGGAGCAGTTCTTC. Translating it yields CASSIQGKLREQFF.

This clone occurred a few times. The genes are TRBV7-9 and TRBJ1-5, with a weak D call TRBD1 (5 bases). Germline V gives CDR1 SEHNR, CDR2 FQNEAQ (reference sequence). The CDR3 consists of 16 residues. V lost 5 bases, J lost 4 bases, and 18 bases lay in between. In DNA form, the CDR3 reads TGTGCCAGCAGCCCCTCCCAGGGAAGGGGAAATCAGCCCCAGCATTTT. Translation: CASSPSQGRGNQPQHF.

The V gene is TRBV7-9, the J gene TRBJ1-4, with D unresolved. CDR1 is SEHNR, CDR2 FQNEAQ, per germline (reference sequence). The CDR3 is 15 amino acids. The V gene lost 5 bases and the J gene lost 8 bases, with 18 bases spanning the gap. The CDR3 reads CASSGGARFGEKLFF. The CDR3 nucleotides are TGTGCCAGCAGCGGCGGAGCGAGATTTGGGGAAAAACTGTTTTTT.

V and J are TRBV5-5 and TRBJ1-3, with TRBD1 matching 7 bases. J lost 2 bases, V lost 0 bases, and 2 bases had no gene match. Germline CDR1 and CDR2: SGHKS and YYEKEE (reference sequence). The CDR3 consists of 15 residues. The CDR3 region is CASSLEGAAGNTIYF. The CDR3, as DNA: TGTGCCAGCAGCTTGGAGGGGGCGGCTGGAAACACCATATATTTT.

The chain combines TRBV9 with TRBJ2-1; tentatively, D is TRBD1 (6 bases). Trimming took off 0 bases at V and 9 bases at J, with 16 bases between the two ends. The CDR3 is 15 amino acids. CDR1 and CDR2 (germline): SGDLS, YYNGEE. CDR3 DNA: TGTGCCAGCAGCGTAGAGGGATGGACAGATGGTGAGCAGTTCTTC. Translated, it gives CASSVEGWTDGEQFF.

The chain recombines TRBV7-3 with TRBJ2-1; 7 nucleotides match TRBD2. Germline loops: CDR1 SGHTA, CDR2 FQGTGA. With 0 bases clipped from V and 5 bases from J, the junction kept 7 bases outside the gene matches. The CDR3 covers 16 residues. CDR3 bases: TGTGCCAGCAGCTTAACCCACGGGAGGCTTGACAATGAGCAGTTCTTC. This translates into CASSLTHGRLDNEQFF.

The gene calls are TRBV7-5 and TRBJ2-2; the D call TRBD2 from the table was never checked on the DNA. TRBV7-5 corresponds to a pseudogene. The CDR3 extends over 17 amino acids. The CDR3 loop reads CVRSLGGLAGETGELFF. The CDR3 DNA is TGTGTCAGAAGCTTAGGGGGACTAGCGGGAGAGACCGGGGAGCTGTTTTTT.